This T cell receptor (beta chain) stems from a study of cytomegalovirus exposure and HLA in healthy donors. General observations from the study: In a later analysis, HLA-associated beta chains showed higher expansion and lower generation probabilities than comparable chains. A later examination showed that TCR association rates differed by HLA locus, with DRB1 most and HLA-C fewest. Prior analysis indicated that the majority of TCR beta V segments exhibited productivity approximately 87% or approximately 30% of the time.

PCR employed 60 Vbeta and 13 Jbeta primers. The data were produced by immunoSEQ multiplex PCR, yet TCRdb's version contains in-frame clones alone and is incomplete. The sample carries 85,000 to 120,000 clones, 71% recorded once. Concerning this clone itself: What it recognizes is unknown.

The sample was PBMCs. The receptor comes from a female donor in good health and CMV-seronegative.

For the CDR3, the DNA is TGTGCCAGCAGTTCACCGGACAGGGTGGTCGGCTACACCTTC. Translated, it gives CASSSPDRVVGYTF. The rearrangement uses TRBV28 and TRBJ1-2; TRBD1 aligns across 8 bases. The ends lost 4 bases at V and 8 bases at J; junction bases unmatched: 9. This CDR3 is 14 amino acids long. Germline V gene sequence: CDR1 MDHEN, CDR2 SYDVKM.